This T cell receptor beta chain was sequenced in a study of blood T cell repertoires in COVID-19. CDR1 and CDR2 from the germline V gene are SGDLS and YYNGEE. Unmatched junction bases numbered 1, after V lost 3 bases and J lost 5 bases. This CDR3 contains 14 residues. Participant age was roughly 18 to 90 years, and participants resided in roughly 25 US areas. Original handling: Counts of nucleated cells, estimated from reference gene primer amplification, were obtained. Generated by immunoSEQ multiplex PCR, the TCRdb table keeps only in-frame clones and is missing some. The V and J calls and clone size are taken from that table; D and trimming were inferred from the DNA. The data hold around 400,000 clones, with 70% to 90% observed a single time.

This sequence originates from a woman younger than 35 who had been exposed to COVID-19. The sample comprised PBMCs or T cells enriched from blood (not recorded which). V and J are TRBV9 and TRBJ2-2; 10 nucleotides match TRBD1. The CDR3 DNA sequence: TGTGCCAGCAGCGGGACAGGGGGTACCGGGGAGCTGTTTTTT. Residues: CASSGTGGTGELFF.